Listed here are 2 T cell receptor beta chains from one sample, sequenced in a study of PD-1 blockade in classical Hodgkin lymphoma. Profiled with immunoSEQ multiplex PCR; TCRdb holds only in-frame clones, not every one. The profile shows tens of thousands of clones, 89% of them singletons. The patients all showed relapse after autologous stem cell transplantation, while their brentuximab vedotin exposure varied. The sequenced sample was peripheral blood mononuclear cells (PBMCs), obtained at baseline. These receptors all come from a human donor with classical Hodgkin lymphoma.

This clone was picked up a small number of times. The genes are TRBV6-4 and TRBJ2-2; TRBD2 agrees at 9 bases. CDR3 length: 16 residues. Per the germline V gene, CDR1 is MRHNA and CDR2 is SNTAGT. V dropped 6 bases and J dropped 1; count of bases not matched to a gene: 6. The CDR3 is CASSALAGLNTGELFF. DNA of the CDR3: TGTGCCAGCAGCGCCCTAGCGGGGTTGAACACCGGGGAGCTGTTTTTT.

J is TRBJ1-1 and V is TRBV5-6; 7 bases line up with TRBD1. V shed 2 bases and J 3 bases; nucleotides not matched to a gene: 10. Looked up from germline, CDR1 is SGHDT and CDR2 is YYEEEE. The CDR3 consists of 16 residues. In DNA form, the CDR3 reads TGTGCCAGCAGCTTTTACCCCGGGACAGACTACACTGAAGCTTTCTTT. This gives the protein CASSFYPGTDYTEAFF.